One sample yielded the 30 T cell receptor beta chains listed below, sequenced in a study of human T cells and chemical hapten exposure. The time point: patch test 1, 2 weeks after DPC sensitization. Treatment given: therapeutic diphenylcyclopropenone sensitization with weekly scalp DPC. Blood, whole and unfractionated, served as the source for total RNA extraction. A single record per CDR3 protein comes from TCRdb applying MiXCR to the RACE reads. The table records fewer than 50,000 distinct CDR3 sequences, 3% to 4.5% of them present only once. This specimen was whole blood, taken in connection with sensitization to the hapten diphenylcyclopropenone (DPC). These receptors were taken from a man aged 45-60 years with alopecia areata. Some clones in this sample may be carry-over from other donors' samples.

This clonotype was seen ten or more times. The chain couples TRBV23-1 to TRBJ2-7; 9 bases match TRBD2. TRBV23-1 is marked as an open reading frame, function uncertain. V gave up 3 bases and J gave up 2 bases; unmatched junction bases: 5. CDR3 size: 15 residues. DNA of the CDR3: TGCGCCAGCAGTCATCGACTAGCGGTTACCTACGAGCAGTACTTC. It encodes CASSHRLAVTYEQYF.

This clonotype was seen repeatedly, ten times or more. V and J are TRBV4-1 and TRBJ1-4; perhaps TRBD1 as D (6 bases). This CDR3 has 14 residues. The germline CDR1 and CDR2 sequences are MGHRA and YSYEKL. Trimming removed 4 bases from V and 7 bases from J, with 13 bases in between. The CDR3: CASSRQDFSEKLFF. The CDR3 nucleotides read TGCGCCAGCAGCCGACAGGATTTCAGTGAAAAACTGTTTTTT.

This clonotype was picked up many times. The V and J genes are TRBV7-2 and TRBJ2-7; TRBD2 agrees at 12 bases. Trimming removed 0 bases from V and 5 bases from J; junction bases left unmatched: 5. The CDR3 loop spans 16 amino acids. Looked up from germline, CDR1 is SGHTA and CDR2 is FQGNSA. CDR3 residues: CASSLALAGGINEQYF. The CDR3 DNA follows: TGTGCCAGCAGCTTAGCTCTAGCGGGAGGGATCAACGAGCAGTACTTC.

V gene TRBV30 combines with J gene TRBJ2-7; D is perhaps TRBD1 (5 bases). Germline lookup yields CDR1 GTSNPN and CDR2 SVGIG (reference sequence). V was trimmed by 2 bases and J by 5 bases, leaving 7 bases between them. The CDR3 is 11 amino acids. CDR3 sequence reads: CAWSYRNEQYF. Here the CDR3 DNA reads TGTGCCTGGAGTTACAGGAACGAGCAGTACTTC. Full variable domain (remainder filled in from reference TRBV30 and TRBJ2-7): SQTIHQWPATLVQPVGSPLSLECTVEGTSNPNLYWYRQAAGRGLQLLFYSVGIGQISSEVPQNLSASRPQDRQFILSSKKLLLSDSGFYLCAWSYRNEQYFGPGTRLTVT.

This clonotype was seen at least ten times. The chain uses TRBV6-5 and TRBJ2-3; 9 bases map to TRBD1. Germline V CDR1 and CDR2: MNHEY, SVGAGI. The V segment lost 4 bases and the J segment 4 bases; nucleotides outside the gene matches: 3. This CDR3 contains 14 residues. The CDR3 nucleotides are TGTGCCAGCAGTTGGGACAGGGTGGCAGATACGCAGTATTTT. Encoded protein: CASSWDRVADTQYF.

This chain uses TRBV20-1 with TRBJ1-5; a possible D gene is TRBD1 (6 bases). The CDR3 runs to 13 residues. CDR1 is DFQATT, CDR2 SNEGSKA, per germline (reference sequence). Trimming removed 3 bases from V and 4 bases from J, with 10 bases in between. The CDR3 loop is CSASRTVNQPQHF. CDR3 bases: TGCAGTGCTAGTAGGACAGTAAATCAGCCCCAGCATTTT.

Comments on this clonotype: This sequence may be a read error, since a much larger clone differs from it by one base. The chain couples TRBV28 to TRBJ1-5, with TRBD1 matching 7 bases. CDR3 length equals 15 residues. Germline CDR1 is MDHEN and CDR2 is SYDVKM. CDR3 amino acids: CASSSGQLSKQPQHF. The CDR3, as DNA: TGTGCCAGCAGTTCGGGACAGCTTAGCAAACAGCCCCAGCATTTT.

There are many counts of this clonotype. The chain employs TRBV12-3 or TRBV12-4 and TRBJ1-5; TRBD1 is a possible D gene (5 bases). V was shortened by 7 bases and J by 3 bases, with 16 bases between the two germline ends. There are 15 residues in the CDR3. The CDR3 here is CASNTWDGLNQPQHF. CDR3 sequence (DNA): TGTGCCAGCAACACTTGGGACGGTCTCAATCAGCCCCAGCATTTT.

At least ten counts were recorded for this clonotype. The genes are TRBV18 and TRBJ1-1, with a tentative D call TRBD1 (5 bases). Deletions cut 2 bases from V and 6 bases from J, with 10 bases between. From germline, CDR1 is KGHSH and CDR2 LQKENI. The CDR3 length is 13 residues. CDR3 DNA: TGTGCCAGCTCACCAAGGGGACCTGCTGAAGCTTTCTTT. As protein: CASSPRGPAEAFF.

In this sample, this clonotype turned up many times. The rearrangement uses TRBV10-3 and TRBJ2-7, with unresolved D. With 8 bases removed from V and 6 bases from J, the gap between germline ends came to 20 bases. Germline CDR1 is ENHRY and CDR2 is SYGVKD. CDR3 size: 14 residues. The CDR3 here is CAIRTGDPRTEQYF. The CDR3, as DNA: TGTGCCATCCGGACCGGCGATCCCAGAACCGAGCAGTACTTC.

This clonotype has ten or more counts. The chain couples TRBV6-2 or TRBV6-3 to TRBJ2-3, with D hard to call. V dropped 6 bases and J dropped 6 bases, with 10 bases sitting between them. The CDR3 sequence is 12 residues long. The germline V gene encodes CDR1 MNHEY and CDR2 SVGEGT. The CDR3: CASRGARDTQYF. The DNA for the CDR3 is TGTGCCAGCAGAGGAGCGCGGGATACGCAGTATTTT.

This clonotype was found a few times. A single base separates this from a much larger clone, so it may be a read error. CDR3 nucleotides: TGCACCAGCAGCTTAGTCAGGACGGTTGCGCAGTATTTT. Translating gives CTSSLVRTVAQYF. J is TRBJ2-3 and V is TRBV5-1; no reliable D call. The CDR3 runs 13 residues. Germline V gene sequence: CDR1 SGHRS, CDR2 YFSETQ.

This clonotype was seen repeatedly, ten times or more. The chain combines TRBV5-1 with TRBJ2-7, with 14 bases identical to TRBD2. Unmatched junction bases numbered 7, after V lost 3 bases and J lost 2 bases. The CDR3 runs 17 residues. Germline CDR1 reads SGHRS; CDR2 reads YFSETQ. CDR3 amino acids: CASSWTGGLAGAYEQYF. The CDR3 DNA is TGCGCCAGCAGCTGGACAGGGGGACTAGCGGGGGCCTACGAGCAGTACTTC.

This clonotype was recorded many times. The chain uses TRBV5-1 and TRBJ2-7; D tentatively fits TRBD1 or TRBD2 (5 bases each). CDR1 is SGHRS, CDR2 YFSETQ, per germline. This CDR3 region has 14 residues. Trimming took 5 bases from V and 2 from J, leaving 14 bases between them. CDR3 coding DNA: TGCGCCAGCAGGCCCGAGGGACCTACCTACGAGCAGTACTTC. Its translation is CASRPEGPTYEQYF.

This clonotype was seen at least ten times. V is TRBV6-5 and J is TRBJ2-7, with D perhaps matching TRBD1 (5 bases). There are 16 residues in the CDR3. Germline CDR1 reads MNHEY; CDR2 reads SVGAGI. With 1 base removed from V and 2 bases from J, the gap between germline ends came to 15 bases. The DNA for the CDR3 is TGTGCCAGCAGTTACTTAAGGCAGGGCGTCCCCTACGAGCAGTACTTC. Translated: CASSYLRQGVPYEQYF.

At least ten counts were recorded for this clonotype. The chain carries TRBV20-1 and TRBJ2-5; TRBD2 aligns across 7 bases. In germline, CDR1 is DFQATT, CDR2 SNEGSKA (reference sequence). J was trimmed by 6 bases and V by 5 bases; bases with no gene match: 9. This CDR3 spans 13 amino acids. CDR3 in DNA: TGCAGTGCTGCCCGGACTAGGGGACAGACCCAGTACTTC. Protein: CSAARTRGQTQYF.

The rearrangement joins TRBV5-1 to TRBJ2-3; D is perhaps TRBD2 (5 bases). CDR1 SGHRS and CDR2 YFSETQ come from the germline V gene. The V gene lost 0 bases and the J gene lost 5 bases, with 13 bases spanning the gap. CDR3 size: 15 residues. The CDR3 reads CASSLGVGAEDTQYF. CDR3 DNA: TGCGCCAGCAGCTTGGGAGTGGGAGCGGAAGATACGCAGTATTTT. Combining the CDR3 with reference TRBV5-1 and TRBJ2-3 gives the whole variable domain KAGVTQTPRYLIKTRGQQVTLSCSPISGHRSVSWYQQTPGQGLQFLFEYFSETQRNKGNFPGRFSGRQFSNSRSEMNVSTLELGDSALYLCASSLGVGAEDTQYFGPGTRLTVL.

This clonotype is medium-sized. CDR3 DNA: TGCGCCAGCAGCTGGACGACAGGGGATCGCCAGCCCCAGCATTTT. This sequence encodes CASSWTTGDRQPQHF. The V call is TRBV5-1, the J call TRBJ1-5, with 8 bases that match TRBD1. V trimming: 3 bases; J trimming: 7 bases; junction bases outside the gene matches: 9. This CDR3 spans 15 amino acids. Germline V gene data show CDR1 as SGHRS and CDR2 as YFSETQ.

This clonotype was seen at least ten times. This rearrangement joins TRBV29-1 to TRBJ2-3; TRBD2 agrees at 10 bases. In germline, CDR1 is SQVTM, CDR2 ANQGSEA. The CDR3 is 15 residues long. V lost 5 bases to trimming and J lost 1 base; unmatched junction nucleotides: 6. In nucleotides, the CDR3 is TGCAGCGTTTTCTCCGGGACTAGCGGCACAGATACGCAGTATTTT. This encodes CSVFSGTSGTDTQYF.

This clonotype has ten or more counts. The chain recombines TRBV6-1 with TRBJ2-5; D call uncertain. V lost 6 bases and J 4 bases, leaving 6 bases between the germline ends. Germline CDR1 and CDR2: MNHNS and SASEGT. This CDR3 contains 11 residues. DNA for the CDR3: TGTGCCAGCAGCCCCTTAGAGACCCAGTACTTC. This sequence encodes CASSPLETQYF.

This clonotype was found a few times. J is TRBJ1-2 and V is TRBV2; 8 nucleotides match TRBD1. Losses at the gene ends were 3 bases for V and 1 base for J; bases not matched to a gene: 1. CDR1 is SNHLY and CDR2 is FYNNEI in the germline V gene. The CDR3 runs to 14 residues. The CDR3 sequence: CASSDRGLNYGYTF. DNA of the CDR3: TGTGCCAGCAGTGACAGGGGGCTTAACTATGGCTACACCTTC.

This clonotype is deemed medium-sized (0.01 to 0.1%). This sequence joins TRBV20-1 and TRBJ2-4, with 12 bases lining up with TRBD2. After removal of 4 bases from V and 5 bases from J, the junction contained 6 bases not matched to a gene. The CDR3 is 15 residues long. Germline values: CDR1 DFQATT, CDR2 SNEGSKA (reference sequence). The CDR3 reads CSATRLAGEENIQYF. The CDR3 nucleotides are TGCAGTGCTACCCGACTAGCGGGAGAAGAAAACATTCAGTACTTC.

This clonotype was counted many times. This chain links TRBV20-1 with TRBJ1-1, with a tentative D call TRBD1 (5 bases). The ends were cut back, 5 bases at V and 4 bases at J, with 14 bases in the middle. Germline CDR1 and CDR2: DFQATT and SNEGSKA (reference sequence). The CDR3 totals 13 residues. The CDR3 protein is CSAPTQGGTEAFF. CDR3 nucleotide sequence: TGCAGTGCTCCGACCCAGGGAGGCACTGAAGCTTTCTTT.

This clonotype was observed a handful of times. The V gene is TRBV12-3 or TRBV12-4, the J gene TRBJ2-5; TRBD2 is a possible D gene (7 bases). The ends were cut back, 6 bases at V and 6 bases at J, with 17 bases in the middle. This CDR3 is 14 amino acids long. CDR3 sequence reads: CASSRRGGAKTQYF. The CDR3 DNA reads as TGTGCCAGCAGCCGTAGGGGGGGGGCGAAGACCCAGTACTTC.

At least ten counts were recorded for this clonotype. This rearrangement joins TRBV7-6 to TRBJ1-5; 7 positions agree with TRBD1. Germline V gene lookup returns CDR1 SGHVS and CDR2 FNYEAQ. V shed 3 bases, J shed 3 bases, and the junction held 2 bases outside the gene matches. The CDR3 length is 14 residues. CDR3 sequence: CASSLGQNNQPQHF. CDR3 nucleotides: TGTGCCAGCAGCTTGGGACAGAACAATCAGCCCCAGCATTTT.

In regard to this clonotype: A much bigger clone sits one base away, suggesting this may be a read error. Since the CDR3 does not end with the conserved phenylalanine or tryptophan, this likely comes from a read error. J is TRBJ1-2 and V is TRBV6-6, with 10 bases lining up with TRBD1. Trimming removed 5 bases from V and 5 bases from J; junction bases left unmatched: 14. Germline CDR1 and CDR2: MNHNY and SVGAGI (reference sequence). The CDR3 has 17 residues. CDR3 protein: CASSKGQGSPSWYGYTI. CDR3 in DNA: TGTGCCAGCAGTAAGGGACAGGGGTCCCCGTCGTGGTATGGCTACACCATC.

This clonotype has ten or more counts. The V gene is TRBV7-6, the J gene TRBJ2-5, with unresolved D. Between the trimmed V and J ends, which lost 3 bases and 4 bases, there was a span of 15 bases. CDR3 length: 15 residues. The germline CDR1 and CDR2 sequences are SGHVS and FNYEAQ. The CDR3 DNA is TGTGCCAGCAGCTTCCGCAGTAACTCCAGAGAGACCCAGTACTTC. Residues: CASSFRSNSRETQYF.

The table lists this clonotype with many counts. The genes are TRBV10-2 and TRBJ2-3; no firm D call. V lost 2 bases and J lost 1, with 19 bases in between. The CDR3 extends over 18 amino acids. The germline V gene has CDR1 WSHSY and CDR2 SAAADI. In DNA form, the CDR3 reads TGCGCCAGCAGTGAGAGAGCCCCTCTCGGATACGGCACAGATACGCAGTATTTT. This gives the protein CASSERAPLGYGTDTQYF.

The CDR3 nucleotides are TGTGCCAGCAGCTTATATCACTCGCGGGAGGGCCATAGGCAGTTCTTC. It codes for CASSLYHSREGHRQFF. The chain is built from TRBV7-2 and TRBJ2-1; TRBD2 aligns across 9 bases. Trimming at V came to 2 bases and at J to 12 bases, leaving 14 bases not matched to a gene. The CDR3 totals 16 residues. Germline values: CDR1 SGHTA, CDR2 FQGNSA.

The sample holds many counts of this clonotype. The chain has TRBV28 and TRBJ1-3; 7 positions agree with TRBD1. V dropped 7 bases and J dropped 4; count of bases not matched to a gene: 7. Germline V gives CDR1 MDHEN, CDR2 SYDVKM. This CDR3 is 14 amino acids long. The DNA of the CDR3 is TGTGCCAGCAACGGACCGGGACAGGGAAACACCATATATTTT. As protein: CASNGPGQGNTIYF.